This T cell receptor beta chain was sequenced in a study of radiation and T cells in renal cell carcinoma. Across the study: Nephrectomy followed 15 Gy stereotactic body radiation by 4 weeks. Findings of the study overall: From baseline, blood top tumor clonotypes peaked at 2 weeks post-radiation. Pretreatment tumor biopsies were lacking, so baseline clonotypes are unknown.

Looked up from germline, CDR1 is LNHDA and CDR2 is SQIVND (reference sequence). Trimming shortened V by 1 base and J by 1 base, and 11 bases separated the two germline ends. This CDR3 contains 16 residues. Time point indicated: baseline pretreatment blood. Treatment denoted: 15 Gy SBRT to primary tumor, nephrectomy 4 weeks later. Turning to this clone: Antigen unknown.

Here immunoSEQ multiplex PCR was the method, and the copy in TCRdb shows in-frame clones only, minus some. The sample yields around 140,000 clones, around four fifths seen once. The TCR originated in a woman between 50 and 59 years old with renal cell carcinoma. The chain recombines TRBV19 with TRBJ1-5, with a possible D match to TRBD1 (5 bases). The specimen comprised blood, sampled from a patient whose treatment included radiotherapy and nephrectomy. The CDR3 is CASSIVVGGSNQPQHF. In nucleotides, the CDR3 is TGTGCCAGTAGTATAGTGGTCGGGGGAAGCAATCAGCCCCAGCATTTT.